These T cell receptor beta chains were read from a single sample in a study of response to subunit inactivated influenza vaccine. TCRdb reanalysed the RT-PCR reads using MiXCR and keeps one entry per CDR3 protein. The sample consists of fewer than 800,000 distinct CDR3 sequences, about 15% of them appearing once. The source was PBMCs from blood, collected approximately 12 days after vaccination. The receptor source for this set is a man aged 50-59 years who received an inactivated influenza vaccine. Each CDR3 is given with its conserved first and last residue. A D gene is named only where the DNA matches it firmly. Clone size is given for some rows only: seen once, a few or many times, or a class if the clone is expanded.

TGCAGCGTTGAGGCTCTTGTGACCCAGTACTTC | CSVEALVTQYF | TRBJ2-5 | - | TRBV29-1 | -
TGCAGCGTCGGACAGGCATATGATCAGCCCCAGCATTTT | CSVGQAYDQPQHF | TRBJ1-5 | TRBD1 | TRBV29-1 | many
TGTGCCAGCAGCTTGAGACTGCAGGGATATCAGCCCCAGCATTTT | CASSLRLQGYQPQHF | TRBJ1-5 | - | TRBV5-6 | -
TGTGCCAGCAGCCAAGAAATGGAAGGTAATCAGCCCCAGCATTTT | CASSQEMEGNQPQHF | TRBJ1-5 | - | TRBV4-2 | few
TGCAGTGCTTTGGGGGGTTTAGTTTCAGATACGCAGTATTTT | CSALGGLVSDTQYF | TRBJ2-3 | - | TRBV20-1 | few
TGCAGTGCCCTGGGACAGGGGAATCAGCCCCAGCATTTT | CSALGQGNQPQHF | TRBJ1-5 | TRBD1 | TRBV20-1 | few
TGTGCCAGCACTGGACAGGGAACCGGGGAGCTGTTTTTT | CASTGQGTGELFF | TRBJ2-2 | TRBD1 | TRBV6-1 | few
TGCGCCAGCAGCTGGACGTGGAACACTGGGGCCAACGTCCTGACTTTC | CASSWTWNTGANVLTF | TRBJ2-6 | - | TRBV5-1 | few
TGCGCCAGCAGCGCAGGGGAGGGGATCTCCTACAATGAGCAGTTCTTC | CASSAGEGISYNEQFF | TRBJ2-1 | - | TRBV5-1 | -
TGTGCCAGCAGTTTTCCCCTAGCCGGGACAGGGGTGGCAGATACGCAGTATTTT | CASSFPLAGTGVADTQYF | TRBJ2-3 | TRBD1 | TRBV28 | -
TGCGCCAGCAGTCGAGCGGTATGGCTAGCGGGAGGGCCAATGGTCGACGAGCAGTACTTC | CASSRAVWLAGGPMVDEQYF | TRBJ2-7 | TRBD2 | TRBV4-3 | -
TGTGCCAGCAGCTGGGGGGACACTGAAGCTTTCTTT | CASSWGDTEAFF | TRBJ1-1 | - | TRBV5-6 | few
TGTGCCAGCAGCTCCTACGGTAGGGGCGGCTACACCTTC | CASSSYGRGGYTF | TRBJ1-2 | - | TRBV3-1 | few
TGCAGCGCTGCATTACAGGGTAGCAATCAGCCCCAGCATTTT | CSAALQGSNQPQHF | TRBJ1-5 | - | TRBV29-1 | many
TGTGCCAGCAGCAAGTCACAGGGGGCGTACTATGGCTACACCTTC | CASSKSQGAYYGYTF | TRBJ1-2 | TRBD1 | TRBV7-9 | few
TGTGCCAGCACCTTAGTGCCGGACCCCCAAGGAGATACGCAGTATTTT | CASTLVPDPQGDTQYF | TRBJ2-3 | - | TRBV12-3/TRBV12-4 | few
TGTGCCAGTAGTATAAGTTCTCTTTGTGGGGATTCTGGGTTTGCGGAGACCCAGTACTTC | CASSISSLCGDSGFAETQYF | TRBJ2-5 | - | TRBV19 | few
TGTGCCAGCAGCGTAGCCCTGGGGGGGGGCCAAGAGACCCAGTACTTC | CASSVALGGGQETQYF | TRBJ2-5 | TRBD2 | TRBV9 | few
TGTGCCAGCAGTTACTTGGGCGGGAGTTACAATGAGCAGTTCTTC | CASSYLGGSYNEQFF | TRBJ2-1 | TRBD2 | TRBV6-2/TRBV6-3 | few
TGTGCCACCAGTGATTCGGGGACAGGGGGCACCGGGGAGCTGTTTTTT | CATSDSGTGGTGELFF | TRBJ2-2 | TRBD1 | TRBV24-1 | few
TGTGCCAGCGGAATTTACACTAGCGGGAGTGGGGAGACCCAGTACTTC | CASGIYTSGSGETQYF | TRBJ2-5 | TRBD2 | TRBV7-9 | -
TGCGCCAGTCGGGTAGCTAGCACAGATACGCAGTATTTT | CASRVASTDTQYF | TRBJ2-3 | - | TRBV5-1 | -
TGTGCCAGCAGCTTAGGGGTAGCGGGAGGGCCTGGCAATGAGCAGTTCTTC | CASSLGVAGGPGNEQFF | TRBJ2-1 | TRBD2 | TRBV7-3 | few
TGTGCCAGCAGCTTAGAAGGGACAGGGACACAAGAGACCCAGTACTTC | CASSLEGTGTQETQYF | TRBJ2-5 | TRBD1 | TRBV7-6 | many
TGTGCCAGCAGCTTAATAGGTGGCGGGGGCGGTGAGCAGTTCTTC | CASSLIGGGGGEQFF | TRBJ2-1 | - | TRBV13 | -
TGTGCCAGCAGTTACTCGATGGACGGGAGTAGTGAGCAGTTCTTC | CASSYSMDGSSEQFF | TRBJ2-1 | - | TRBV6-2/TRBV6-3 | -